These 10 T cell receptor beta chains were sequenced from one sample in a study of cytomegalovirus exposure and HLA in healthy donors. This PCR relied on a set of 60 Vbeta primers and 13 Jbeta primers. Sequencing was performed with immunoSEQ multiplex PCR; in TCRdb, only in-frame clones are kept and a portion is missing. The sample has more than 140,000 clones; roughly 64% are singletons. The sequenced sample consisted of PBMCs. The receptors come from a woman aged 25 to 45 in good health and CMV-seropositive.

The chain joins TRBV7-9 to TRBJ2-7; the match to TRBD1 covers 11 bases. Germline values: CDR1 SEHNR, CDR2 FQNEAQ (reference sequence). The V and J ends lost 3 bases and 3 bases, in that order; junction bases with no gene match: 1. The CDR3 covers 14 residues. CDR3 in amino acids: CASSFGTGGYEQYF. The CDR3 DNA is TGTGCCAGCAGCTTCGGGACAGGGGGCTACGAGCAGTACTTC.

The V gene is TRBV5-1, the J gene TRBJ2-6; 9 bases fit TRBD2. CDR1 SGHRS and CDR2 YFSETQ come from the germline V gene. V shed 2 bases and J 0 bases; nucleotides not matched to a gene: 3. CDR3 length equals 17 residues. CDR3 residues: CASSFSSGGSGANVLTF. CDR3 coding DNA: TGCGCCAGCAGCTTTAGTAGCGGGGGCTCTGGGGCCAACGTCCTGACTTTC.

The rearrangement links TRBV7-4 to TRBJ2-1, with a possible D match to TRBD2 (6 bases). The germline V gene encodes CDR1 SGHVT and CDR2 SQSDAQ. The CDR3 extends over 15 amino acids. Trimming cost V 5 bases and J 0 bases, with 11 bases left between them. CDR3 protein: CASSGTSLSYNEQFF. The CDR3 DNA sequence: TGTGCCAGCAGCGGCACTAGCCTCTCCTACAATGAGCAGTTCTTC.

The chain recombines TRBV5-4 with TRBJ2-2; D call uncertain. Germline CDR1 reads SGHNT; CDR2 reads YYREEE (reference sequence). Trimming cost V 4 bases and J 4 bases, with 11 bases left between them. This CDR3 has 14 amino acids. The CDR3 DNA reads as TGTGCCAGCAGCGTTAAAGCTGTCACCGGGGAGCTGTTTTTT. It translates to CASSVKAVTGELFF. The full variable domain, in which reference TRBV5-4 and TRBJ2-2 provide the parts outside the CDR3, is ETGVTQSPTHLIKTRGQQVTLRCSSQSGHNTVSWYQQALGQGPQFIFQYYREEENGRGNFPPRFSGLQFPNYSSELNVNALELDDSALYLCASSVKAVTGELFFGEGSRLTVL.

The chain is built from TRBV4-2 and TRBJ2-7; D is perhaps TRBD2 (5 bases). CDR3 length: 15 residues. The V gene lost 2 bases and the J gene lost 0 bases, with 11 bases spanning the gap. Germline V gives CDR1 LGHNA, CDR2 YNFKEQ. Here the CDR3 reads CASSQRTAGSYEQYF. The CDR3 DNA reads TGTGCCAGCAGCCAAAGGACTGCCGGCTCCTACGAGCAGTACTTC.

As DNA, the CDR3 is TGTGCCAGCAGGACGCTCAGGGGGCTCGACTATGGCTACACCTTC. Its protein product is CASRTLRGLDYGYTF. The chain carries TRBV27 and TRBJ1-2, with 8 nucleotides matching TRBD1. Unmatched junction bases numbered 9, after V lost 6 bases and J lost 3 bases. Germline lookup yields CDR1 MNHEY and CDR2 SMNVEV (reference sequence). The CDR3 sequence is 15 residues long.

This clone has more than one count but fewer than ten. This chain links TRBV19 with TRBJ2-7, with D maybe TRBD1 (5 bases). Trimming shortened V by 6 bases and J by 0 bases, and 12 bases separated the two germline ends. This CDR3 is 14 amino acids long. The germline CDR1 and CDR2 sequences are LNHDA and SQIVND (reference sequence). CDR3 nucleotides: TGTGCCAGTAGGGCGTCAGACAGCTCCTACGAGCAGTACTTC. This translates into CASRASDSSYEQYF.

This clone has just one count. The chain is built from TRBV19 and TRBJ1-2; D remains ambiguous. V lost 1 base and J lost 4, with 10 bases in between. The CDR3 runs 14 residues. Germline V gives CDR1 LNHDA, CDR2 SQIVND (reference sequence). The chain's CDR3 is CASSIGGGSYGYTF. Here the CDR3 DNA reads TGTGCCAGTAGTATAGGAGGCGGGAGCTATGGCTACACCTTC.

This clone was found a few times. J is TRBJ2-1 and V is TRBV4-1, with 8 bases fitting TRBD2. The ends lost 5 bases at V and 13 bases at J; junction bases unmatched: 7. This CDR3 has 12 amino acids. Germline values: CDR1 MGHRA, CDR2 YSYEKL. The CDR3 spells CASSSGTRDQFF. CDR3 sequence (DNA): TGCGCCAGCAGCTCCGGGACTAGGGACCAGTTCTTC.

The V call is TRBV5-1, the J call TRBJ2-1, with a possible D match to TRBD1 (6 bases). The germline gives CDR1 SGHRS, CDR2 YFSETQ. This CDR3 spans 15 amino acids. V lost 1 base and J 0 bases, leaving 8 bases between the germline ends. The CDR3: CASSLLGGSYNEQFF. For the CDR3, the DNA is TGCGCCAGCAGCTTGTTAGGGGGCTCCTACAATGAGCAGTTCTTC.